Sample share makes the clone carrying this TCR beta chain medium-sized (0.01 to 0.1%). The antigen is undetermined. Because this beta chain is a stray read in a library intended to capture alpha chains, its abundance should not be given much weight. The data belong to a study of spatial heterogeneity in lung cancer. The overall study: A unique TCR and UMI combination showed up more than ten times in raw reads, on average. General study results and limits: For expanded intratumoral alpha and beta TCRs, counts tracked tumor mutation counts. Alpha chain coverage of tumor T cells was estimated at 6.5% to 7.5%, and beta chain coverage at approximately 13%.

TCRdb reprocessed the 5' RACE reads with MiXCR, giving one entry per CDR3 protein. The sample has roughly 7,700 distinct CDR3 sequences; 12% are singletons. Trimming took 5 bases from V and 1 from J, leaving 5 bases between them. This CDR3 spans 12 amino acids. Germline CDR1 is SGHTA and CDR2 is FQGNSA. Time point noted: sample taken at primary tumor resection. The receptor comes from a male donor with early-stage non-small cell lung cancer. Sequences were derived from lung tumor tissue, sampled at surgery. The chain recombines TRBV7-2 with TRBJ1-2; D ambiguous. Here the CDR3 reads CASSVRNYGYTF. Written as DNA, the CDR3 is TGTGCCAGCAGCGTCCGTAACTATGGCTACACCTTC. Combining the CDR3 with reference TRBV7-2 and TRBJ1-2 gives the whole variable domain GAGVSQSPSNKVTEKGKDVELRCDPISGHTALYWYRQSLGQGLEFLIYFQGNSAPDKSGLPSDRFSAERTGGSVSTLTIQRTQQEDSAVYLCASSVRNYGYTFGSGTRLTVV.